The 32 T cell receptor beta chains reported below all come from one sample, sequenced in a study of T cell responses to AZD1222 COVID-19 vaccine. Method: immunoSEQ multiplex PCR; TCRdb's copy keeps in-frame clones and lacks some. The table lists 140,000 or so clones, about 90% of them singletons. The sample in question was peripheral blood, obtained 28 days after the second dose of the MenACWY control vaccine. These receptors were taken from an adult who received the MenACWY meningococcal vaccine as a control.

The J gene is TRBJ2-6, the V gene TRBV15; 7 bases are shared with TRBD1. This CDR3 spans 18 amino acids. Germline CDR1 reads LNHNV; CDR2 reads YYDKDF (reference sequence). The trim removed 4 bases at V and 1 base at J, leaving 10 bases unmatched. CDR3 bases: TGTGCCACCAGCACCAGACAGGGCGTATATTCTGGGGCCAACGTCCTGACTTTC. It specifies CATSTRQGVYSGANVLTF.

This clone has only one observation. V gene TRBV7-3 combines with J gene TRBJ2-1; 9 bases are a match to TRBD1. The V gene end was trimmed by 5 bases and the J gene end by 2 bases; junction bases not matched to a gene: 4. Germline CDR1 is SGHTA and CDR2 is FQGTGA. This CDR3 has 15 amino acids. The CDR3 loop reads CASSQGQGTYNEQFF. DNA for the CDR3: TGTGCCAGCAGCCAGGGACAGGGTACCTACAATGAGCAGTTCTTC.

DNA for the CDR3: TGTGCCAGCAAGGGGGACAGGAGGAACACTGAAGCTTTCTTT. Translated: CASKGDRRNTEAFF. The chain has TRBV28 and TRBJ1-1; TRBD1 agrees at 8 bases. The CDR3 runs 14 residues. The J segment lost 1 base and the V segment lost 7 bases, leaving 5 bases of the junction unmatched. Germline CDR1 MDHEN, CDR2 SYDVKM. The variable domain in full, with the rest retrieved from reference TRBV28 and TRBJ1-1, is DVKVTQSSRYLVKRTGEKVFLECVQDMDHENMFWYRQDPGLGLRLIYFSYDVKMKEKGDIPEGYSVSREKKERFSLILESASTNQTSMYLCASKGDRRNTEAFFGQGTRLTVV.

J is TRBJ2-7 and V is TRBV6-2 or TRBV6-3; D gene ambiguous. V dropped 2 bases and J dropped 3 bases, with 8 bases sitting between them. This CDR3 is 13 amino acids long. Germline loops: CDR1 MNHEY, CDR2 SVGEGT. CDR3 in DNA: TGTGCCAGCAGTTACCCGGGTATCTACGAGCAGTACTTC. Translating it yields CASSYPGIYEQYF.

The gene calls are TRBV4-3 and TRBJ2-7; TRBD2 matches at 9 bases. The CDR3 runs 20 residues. CDR1 and CDR2 (germline): LGHNA, YSLEER. The V gene end was trimmed by 0 bases and the J gene end by 2 bases; junction bases not matched to a gene: 17. The CDR3 nucleotides are TGCGCCAGCAGCCAAGAAAACGCCGCGAGTGGACTAGCGCACCCCTACGAGCAGTACTTC. It codes for CASSQENAASGLAHPYEQYF.

The rearrangement uses TRBV12-3 or TRBV12-4 and TRBJ2-7, with D perhaps TRBD1 (5 bases). This CDR3 is built from 12 residues. Trimming pared 6 bases from V and 2 bases from J, leaving 8 bases between. This CDR3 reads CASRRTTYEQYF. The CDR3 coding sequence is TGTGCCAGCAGACGGACAACCTACGAGCAGTACTTC.

The chain carries TRBV6-5 and TRBJ1-2; D gene ambiguous. Trimming took 7 bases from V and 2 from J, leaving 14 bases between them. Germline V gene data show CDR1 as MNHEY and CDR2 as SVGAGI. The CDR3 has 14 amino acids. The chain's CDR3 is CASTYSGSNYGYTF. DNA for the CDR3: TGTGCCAGCACATACTCGGGCTCGAACTATGGCTACACCTTC.

In regard to this clone: This specimen includes other DNA sequences encoding the same CDR3. V and J are TRBV7-9 and TRBJ2-2, with D possibly matching TRBD2 (5 bases). The CDR3 has 17 residues. Germline loops: CDR1 SEHNR, CDR2 FQNEAQ (reference sequence). The V gene lost 5 bases and the J gene lost 0 bases, with 16 bases spanning the gap. CDR3: CASSPPDSQPNTGELFF. CDR3 in DNA: TGTGCCAGCAGCCCCCCGGACTCCCAGCCGAACACCGGGGAGCTGTTTTTT.

The rearrangement uses TRBV7-6 and TRBJ2-2; TRBD2 agrees at 7 bases. The CDR3 is 16 residues long. CDR1 and CDR2 (germline): SGHVS, FNYEAQ. J was trimmed by 0 bases and V by 3 bases; bases with no gene match: 4. The DNA for the CDR3 is TGTGCCAGCAGCTTGGCGGGGGACTCGAACACCGGGGAGCTGTTTTTT. The encoded protein is CASSLAGDSNTGELFF.

This clone has more than one count but fewer than ten. The CDR3, as DNA: TGTGCCAGCAGCTTAGCGCACGGGATGGAGACCCAGTACTTC. It yields the protein CASSLAHGMETQYF. The gene calls are TRBV7-2 and TRBJ2-5, with D perhaps matching TRBD2 (5 bases). From germline, CDR1 is SGHTA and CDR2 FQGNSA. CDR3 length equals 14 residues. V was cut by 0 bases and J by 5 bases, with 10 bases left in between.

The J gene is TRBJ2-3, the V gene TRBV2; D may be TRBD1 (6 bases). Trimming left V 6 bases short and J 4 bases short, with 11 bases between. Germline V gene sequence: CDR1 SNHLY, CDR2 FYNNEI. The CDR3 covers 13 residues. The CDR3 sequence: CASRAGVADTQYF. CDR3 sequence (DNA): TGTGCCAGCAGAGCAGGGGTTGCAGATACGCAGTATTTT.

The chain has TRBV5-1 and TRBJ2-3; possibly TRBD1 for D (5 bases). CDR1 is SGHRS and CDR2 is YFSETQ in the germline V gene. The V end was cut by 5 bases, the J end by 4 bases, with 8 bases between. The CDR3 consists of 12 residues. The CDR3 sequence: CASRAGSDTQYF. The CDR3 DNA reads TGCGCCAGCAGGGCAGGGTCAGATACGCAGTATTTT.

The sample holds a few counts of this clone. One end of the junction is discordant with germline, which a read error may explain. The rearrangement uses TRBV10-1 and TRBJ1-4; no clear D gene. Germline V lookup: CDR1 WNHNN, CDR2 SYGVQD (reference sequence). The CDR3 length is 11 residues. The CDR3 spells CASSEALRRIF. CDR3 sequence (DNA): TGCGCCAGCAGTGAAGCCTTAAGGCGGATTTTT.

V usage is TRBV5-1 and J usage is TRBJ2-5; D remains unclear. Trimming shortened V by 0 bases and J by 5 bases, and 8 bases separated the two germline ends. Germline V CDR1 and CDR2: SGHRS, YFSETQ. The CDR3 runs to 13 residues. DNA for the CDR3: TGCGCCAGCAGCTTGGACATCCCCGAGACCCAGTACTTC. This gives the protein CASSLDIPETQYF.

The chain employs TRBV28 and TRBJ2-7; a possible D gene is TRBD1 (6 bases). Germline-derived CDR1 and CDR2 are MDHEN and SYDVKM. Between the trimmed V and J ends, which lost 5 bases and 1 base, there was a span of 12 bases. This CDR3 is 14 amino acids long. CDR3 in DNA: TGTGCCAGCAGTGAAGAGACAGGATCCTACGAGCAGTACTTC. Translation gives CASSEETGSYEQYF.

The V gene is TRBV4-3, the J gene TRBJ1-2, with 8 bases matching TRBD1. Germline V gives CDR1 LGHNA, CDR2 YSLEER. This CDR3 is built from 15 residues. The V gene end was trimmed by 0 bases and the J gene end by 7 bases; junction bases not matched to a gene: 7. Here the CDR3 reads CASSQDTQGARGYTF. CDR3 DNA sequence: TGCGCCAGCAGCCAAGATACCCAGGGGGCGCGTGGCTACACCTTC.

The V call is TRBV5-1, the J call TRBJ2-7; 9 bases agree with TRBD1. The CDR3 covers 16 residues. Losses at the gene ends were 0 bases for V and 0 bases for J; bases not matched to a gene: 4. The germline V gene encodes CDR1 SGHRS and CDR2 YFSETQ. CDR3 sequence reads: CASSLEPTGGSYEQYF. In nucleotides, the CDR3 is TGCGCCAGCAGCTTGGAACCGACAGGGGGCTCCTACGAGCAGTACTTC.

The gene calls are TRBV12-3 or TRBV12-4 and TRBJ1-4; no definite D call. Trimming shortened V by 6 bases and J by 8 bases, and 10 bases separated the two germline ends. This CDR3 has 12 amino acids. The CDR3 DNA follows: TGTGCCAGCAGCCGAGTGGGGGAAAAACTGTTTTTT. It translates to CASSRVGEKLFF.

The gene calls are TRBV19 and TRBJ2-5; a weak D match, TRBD1 (6 bases). The CDR3 is made up of 12 amino acids. Trimming removed 3 bases from V and 5 bases from J, with 7 bases in between. CDR1 and CDR2 from the germline V gene are LNHDA and SQIVND (reference sequence). The CDR3 protein is CASSITGETQYF. CDR3 nucleotides: TGTGCCAGTAGTATTACAGGGGAGACCCAGTACTTC.

The J gene is TRBJ2-1, the V gene TRBV7-9, with 9 bases that match TRBD1. CDR1 SEHNR and CDR2 FQNEAQ come from the germline V gene (reference sequence). The CDR3 contains 14 residues. Trimming took 5 bases from V and 8 from J; bases not matched to a gene: 7. The chain's CDR3 is CASSAGTGIDEQFF. DNA for the CDR3: TGTGCCAGCAGCGCCGGGACAGGGATCGATGAGCAGTTCTTC.

V usage is TRBV7-2 and J usage is TRBJ2-4; perhaps TRBD1 as D (6 bases). Germline assignment: CDR1 SGHTA and CDR2 FQGNSA. V lost 3 bases and J lost 7, with 19 bases in between. CDR3 size: 16 residues. The CDR3 reads CASSLDRRGVGNIQYF. CDR3 coding DNA: TGTGCCAGCAGCTTGGATCGCAGGGGCGTGGGTAACATTCAGTACTTC.

J is TRBJ1-2 and V is TRBV27; 9 bases fit TRBD1. Unmatched junction bases numbered 10, after V lost 4 bases and J lost 4 bases. This CDR3 is 16 amino acids long. The germline CDR1 and CDR2 sequences are MNHEY and SMNVEV (reference sequence). The DNA for the CDR3 is TGTGCCAGCAGTTCCTCACAGGGGGCGTCTTTCTATGGCTACACCTTC. Its translation: CASSSSQGASFYGYTF.

The chain has TRBV2 and TRBJ2-1; 7 bases align to TRBD2. Germline V gives CDR1 SNHLY, CDR2 FYNNEI. V shed 5 bases, J shed 1 base, and the junction held 8 bases outside the gene matches. This CDR3 comprises 16 residues. The CDR3 coding sequence is TGTGCCAGCAGTCTAGGGCTAGCGGCATCCTACAATGAGCAGTTCTTC. The encoded protein is CASSLGLAASYNEQFF.

The genes are TRBV6-6 and TRBJ1-1, with D possibly being TRBD1 (5 bases). Germline assignment: CDR1 MNHNY and CDR2 SVGAGI (reference sequence). The V end was cut by 6 bases, the J end by 5 bases, with 13 bases between. This CDR3 is 13 amino acids long. CDR3 loop: CASRGTLRTEAFF. The DNA of the CDR3 is TGTGCCAGCAGAGGGACTTTGAGGACTGAAGCTTTCTTT.

The rearrangement joins TRBV6-1 to TRBJ2-6; 9 nucleotides line up with TRBD1. The length of the CDR3 is 18 residues. Germline V CDR1 and CDR2: MNHNS, SASEGT. V was clipped by 4 bases and J by 0 bases; unmatched bases: 7. The CDR3 bases are TGTGCCAGCAGTGCAACAGGGGGCCCAGGCTCTGGGGCCAACGTCCTGACTTTC. This translates into CASSATGGPGSGANVLTF.

The genes are TRBV20-1 and TRBJ2-2; 7 nucleotides match TRBD2. J lost 1 base, V lost 3 bases, and 5 bases had no gene match. Looked up from germline, CDR1 is DFQATT and CDR2 is SNEGSKA (reference sequence). The CDR3 has 15 amino acids. In DNA form, the CDR3 reads TGCAGTGCTAGTGGACTAGGTTTGAACACCGGGGAGCTGTTTTTT. It specifies CSASGLGLNTGELFF.

The chain has TRBV7-8 and TRBJ1-5; tentative D call: TRBD1 (6 bases). This CDR3 has 14 residues. V lost 5 bases, J lost 4 bases, and 12 bases lay in between. The germline V gene has CDR1 SGHVS and CDR2 FQNEAQ. CDR3 sequence reads: CASSGGGGNQPQHF. The CDR3 nucleotides are TGTGCCAGCAGCGGAGGGGGGGGTAATCAGCCCCAGCATTTT.

The chain carries TRBV2 and TRBJ2-2, with no clear D. The length of the CDR3 is 12 residues. CDR1 and CDR2 (germline): SNHLY, FYNNEI. V shed 5 bases and J shed 1 base, with 2 bases lying between them. The CDR3 DNA reads as TGTGCCAGCAGTTTGAACACCGGGGAGCTGTTTTTT. Translated: CASSLNTGELFF.

This chain links TRBV7-2 with TRBJ2-3; unclear D gene. There are 13 residues in the CDR3. Looked up from germline, CDR1 is SGHTA and CDR2 is FQGNSA. V was clipped by 4 bases and J by 4 bases, with 9 bases between them. The CDR3 DNA follows: TGTGCCAGCAGCTCGCGACTTGCAGATACGCAGTATTTT. Its translation: CASSSRLADTQYF.

The chain combines TRBV5-1 with TRBJ1-1, with D perhaps matching TRBD1 (6 bases). V lost 3 bases to trimming and J lost 4 bases, with 19 bases between them. The length of the CDR3 is 16 residues. Germline-derived CDR1 and CDR2 are SGHRS and YFSETQ. The CDR3 reads CASSSVGLQGATEAFF. The CDR3 bases are TGCGCCAGCAGCTCGGTGGGTCTACAGGGAGCCACTGAAGCTTTCTTT.

This chain connects TRBV12-5 to TRBJ1-5; D not resolved. There are 12 residues in the CDR3. CDR1 and CDR2 from the germline V gene are LGHNT and FRNRAP. V dropped 6 bases and J dropped 6 bases, with 9 bases sitting between them. This CDR3 is CASGRDSQPQHF. In nucleotides, the CDR3 is TGTGCTAGTGGGAGGGATAGTCAGCCCCAGCATTTT. The full variable domain, its missing parts supplied by reference TRBV12-5 and TRBJ1-5, is DARVTQTPRHKVTEMGQEVTMRCQPILGHNTVFWYRQTMMQGLELLAYFRNRAPLDDSGMPKDRFSAEMPDATLATLKIQPSEPRDSAVYFCASGRDSQPQHFGDGTRLSIL.

The J gene is TRBJ2-2, the V gene TRBV29-1, with no clear D. Germline V gives CDR1 SQVTM, CDR2 ANQGSEA. CDR3 length: 12 amino acids. V was cut by 1 base and J by 7 bases, with 7 bases left in between. The CDR3 protein is CSVEGGSGELFF. CDR3 in DNA: TGCAGCGTTGAAGGGGGAAGCGGGGAGCTGTTTTTT.